This TCR beta chain was sequenced for a study of post-analysis software for immune sequencing data. Study-level information: The disease courses covered relapsing-remitting, secondary progressive and progressive-relapsing multiple sclerosis.

Unique molecular identifiers had been added to the TCR beta cDNA libraries. T cells numbering about 0.85 to 10 million yielded some 500,000 cDNA molecules. One entry per CDR3 protein results from TCRdb running MiXCR on the PCR reads. Here the sample spans hundreds of thousands of distinct CDR3 sequences, around 44% being singletons. General study findings and limits: A handful of TRBV segments, including TRBV5-6, TRBV5-1 and TRBV20-1, were more frequent in patients than controls. Those with multiple sclerosis, the patient group, showed significantly lower normalized Chao1 diversity than controls.

Germline values: CDR1 LGHDT, CDR2 YNNKEL (reference sequence). V lost 0 bases and J lost 5, with 10 bases in between. This CDR3 spans 14 amino acids. With regard to this clonotype: The antigen is not known.

The TCR sequence derives from a girl aged 5 to 17 with multiple sclerosis. What was sequenced was blood. The chain carries TRBV3-1 and TRBJ1-2; D remains ambiguous. CDR3 residues: CASSQDISAYGYTF. CDR3 coding DNA: TGTGCCAGCAGCCAAGATATTTCAGCTTATGGCTACACCTTC.